Shown below are 14 T cell receptor beta chains from a single sample sequenced in a study of shared clonotypes between healthy human individuals. The data were produced by immunoSEQ multiplex PCR, yet TCRdb's version contains in-frame clones alone and is incomplete. Here the sample spans 660,000 or so clones, roughly 96% being singletons. Selected positively for CCR7 and CD45RO-negative, naive CD8 cells excluded terminally differentiated effector memory CD45RA+ cells. Input material: naive CD8+ T cells sorted from blood. The receptors were sampled from a woman aged 30 to 39 in good health.

The chain couples TRBV28 to TRBJ2-5; maybe TRBD2 (6 bases). The CDR3 sequence is 13 residues long. Trimming stripped 6 bases from V and 3 bases from J, with 11 bases between. Looked up from germline, CDR1 is MDHEN and CDR2 is SYDVKM. CDR3 residues: CASSYGTEETQYF. Written as DNA, the CDR3 is TGTGCCAGCAGCTACGGGACTGAAGAGACCCAGTACTTC.

The V gene is TRBV6-5, the J gene TRBJ2-4; a possible D gene is TRBD1 (5 bases). The germline V gene has CDR1 MNHEY and CDR2 SVGAGI. V gave up 5 bases and J gave up 12 bases, with 11 bases separating them. This CDR3 contains 11 residues. Here the CDR3 DNA reads TGTGCCAGCAGTAGCCAGGGTTGTCAGTACTTC. Protein product: CASSSQGCQYF.

The CDR3 spells CASSYYTGDSYEQYF. The CDR3 DNA reads TGTGCCAGCAGCTATTATACAGGGGATTCCTACGAGCAGTACTTC. The genes are TRBV7-9 and TRBJ2-7; TRBD1 aligns across 7 bases. Germline loops: CDR1 SEHNR, CDR2 FQNEAQ (reference sequence). The junction had 7 bases not matched to a gene; V was cut back by 4 bases and J by 1 base. CDR3 size: 15 residues.

The chain joins TRBV5-5 to TRBJ2-7; weak D call: TRBD2 (5 bases). Trimming took off 4 bases at V and 0 bases at J, with 17 bases between the two ends. This CDR3 is 16 amino acids long. CDR1 and CDR2 from the germline V gene are SGHKS and YYEKEE (reference sequence). In DNA, the CDR3 is TGTGCCAGCAGCAGCGCCGGAGGCGCCTTCTCCTACGAGCAGTACTTC. Its translation: CASSSAGGAFSYEQYF.

The chain links TRBV11-2 to TRBJ2-3; the match to TRBD2 covers 9 bases. V lost 7 bases to trimming and J lost 5 bases; unmatched junction nucleotides: 7. Germline assignment: CDR1 SGHAT and CDR2 FQNNGV. The CDR3 length is 14 residues. CDR3 DNA: TGTGCCAGCACCCTTAGCGGGAGAGGAGATACGCAGTATTTT. Encoded protein: CASTLSGRGDTQYF.

The chain couples TRBV9 to TRBJ1-1; 7 bases line up with TRBD1. CDR3 size: 15 residues. With 4 bases clipped from V and 1 base from J, the junction kept 7 bases outside the gene matches. Germline V CDR1 and CDR2: SGDLS, YYNGEE. CDR3 region: CASSPQGGQNTEAFF. The DNA of the CDR3 is TGTGCCAGCAGCCCCCAGGGGGGACAGAACACTGAAGCTTTCTTT.

V and J are TRBV5-5 and TRBJ2-2, with 12 bases matching TRBD2. The germline V gene has CDR1 SGHKS and CDR2 YYEKEE (reference sequence). The CDR3 extends over 19 amino acids. V was clipped by 2 bases and J by 0 bases; unmatched bases: 8. In DNA form, the CDR3 reads TGTGCCAGCAGCTTCCAGACTAGCGGGGGACAACCGAACACCGGGGAGCTGTTTTTT. It encodes CASSFQTSGGQPNTGELFF.

The chain combines TRBV2 with TRBJ2-5, with 13 positions matching TRBD2. The J call may be wrong; the DNA end is better matched by TRBJ2-7. The CDR3 runs to 15 residues. Germline V gives CDR1 SNHLY, CDR2 FYNNEI. The CDR3 nucleotides are TGTGCCAGCAGTGATACTAGCGGGAGGGCGTACGAGCAGTACTTC. Its protein product is CASSDTSGRAYEQYF.

The chain couples TRBV4-2 to TRBJ2-4, with TRBD1 matching over 8 bases. Per the germline V gene, CDR1 is LGHNA and CDR2 is YNFKEQ. CDR3 length: 17 amino acids. V was clipped by 3 bases and J by 3 bases; unmatched bases: 10. Here the CDR3 DNA reads TGTGCCAGCAGCCACCTCCTGGGACAGGTGGGCAAAAACATTCAGTACTTC. Encoded protein: CASSHLLGQVGKNIQYF.

The chain links TRBV7-9 to TRBJ1-4, with 8 bases lining up with TRBD1. Germline V gene sequence: CDR1 SEHNR, CDR2 FQNEAQ (reference sequence). V was pared by 5 bases and J by 6 bases, with 8 bases of the junction left unmatched. This CDR3 has 15 residues. The chain's CDR3 is CASSKGQGGDEKLFF. CDR3 coding DNA: TGTGCCAGCAGCAAAGGACAGGGCGGGGATGAAAAACTGTTTTTT.

V gene TRBV5-1 combines with J gene TRBJ2-5; weak D call: TRBD1 (5 bases). CDR3 length equals 15 residues. Trimming removed 1 base at V and 3 bases at J, with 13 bases between. CDR1 and CDR2 (germline): SGHRS, YFSETQ. The CDR3: CASSLMGQGEETQYF. The CDR3 bases are TGCGCCAGCAGCTTGATGGGTCAGGGTGAAGAGACCCAGTACTTC.

The chain carries TRBV4-1 and TRBJ2-7, with 8 bases fitting TRBD2. The V gene's germline CDR1 is MGHRA and CDR2 YSYEKL. The ends lost 4 bases at V and 0 bases at J; junction bases unmatched: 8. The CDR3 length is 16 residues. Here the CDR3 DNA reads TGCGCCAGCAGCCTTGAAGCGGGGGTCCTCTCCTACGAGCAGTACTTC. This sequence encodes CASSLEAGVLSYEQYF.

V is TRBV23-1 and J is TRBJ2-5; D is tentatively TRBD1 or TRBD2 (6 bases each). TRBV23-1 is classed as an ORF, of uncertain function. CDR3 length: 12 residues. Trimming left V 7 bases short and J 4 bases short, with 10 bases between. As DNA, the CDR3 is TGCGCCAGCACACAGGGAGGAGAGACCCAGTACTTC. Protein sequence: CASTQGGETQYF.

Concerning this clone itself: Other DNA sequences in this specimen translate into the identical CDR3. The chain employs TRBV25-1 and TRBJ2-1, with D maybe TRBD2 (5 bases). Trimming stripped 9 bases from V and 4 bases from J, with 7 bases between. This CDR3 region has 11 residues. CDR1 MGHDK and CDR2 SYGVNS come from the germline V gene. The CDR3 sequence is CASSAYNEQFF. In DNA form, the CDR3 reads TGTGCCAGTAGCGCGTACAATGAGCAGTTCTTC.